The 32 T cell receptor beta chains below all came from one sample that was sequenced in a study of blood T cells in healthy people across ages. A second 7 to 11 cycle PCR used barcoded and J-beta primers. TCRdb processed the 5' RACE reads anew with MiXCR; each CDR3 protein has one entry. The sample records about 1.8 million distinct CDR3 sequences, 49% being singletons. Source material: blood. The receptors shown here come from a woman aged 40-49 years in good health.

The V gene is TRBV7-3, the J gene TRBJ1-6, with a weak D call TRBD1 (5 bases). CDR1 and CDR2 from the germline V gene are SGHTA and FQGTGA. The CDR3 is made up of 13 amino acids. DNA for the CDR3: TGTGCAGGAAAAAGGGGTACTAATTCACCCCTCCACTTT. The encoded protein is CAGKRGTNSPLHF.

CDR3 sequence reads: CASRMGQGTNEQYF. The DNA for the CDR3 is TGCGCCAGCAGGATGGGACAGGGGACCAACGAGCAGTACTTC. This chain uses TRBV5-1 with TRBJ2-7; 10 bases line up with TRBD1. V shed 5 bases, J shed 5 bases, and the junction held 7 bases outside the gene matches. The length of the CDR3 is 14 residues. CDR1 and CDR2 from the germline V gene are SGHRS and YFSETQ.

The gene calls are TRBV4-3 and TRBJ1-2; no clear D. There are 16 residues in the CDR3. The V end lost 1 base, the J end lost 4 bases, and 16 bases lay between the germline ends. Germline V gene sequence: CDR1 LGHNA, CDR2 YSLEER. This chain's CDR3 is CASSQGFFKWSYGYTF. The CDR3 DNA follows: TGCGCCAGCAGCCAAGGGTTCTTCAAGTGGTCCTATGGCTACACCTTC.

The chain combines TRBV6-5 with TRBJ1-1, with 9 bases identical to TRBD1. Germline V CDR1 and CDR2: MNHEY, SVGAGI. The CDR3 totals 14 residues. The ends lost 6 bases at V and 7 bases at J; junction bases unmatched: 9. CDR3 sequence: CASREGQGYNEAFF. The CDR3 nucleotides are TGTGCCAGCAGAGAGGGACAGGGCTATAATGAAGCTTTCTTT.

The chain employs TRBV6-5 and TRBJ1-5; a weak D match, TRBD1 (5 bases). The CDR3 is made up of 16 amino acids. Germline CDR1 reads MNHEY; CDR2 reads SVGAGI. V lost 5 bases, J lost 6 bases, and 20 bases lay in between. CDR3 sequence (DNA): TGTGCCAGCAGTAGCGGTGTGTCCAGGGTTGGTCAGCCCCAGCATTTT. Amino acids: CASSSGVSRVGQPQHF.

In its sample, this clonotype was seen a few times. V gene TRBV12-3 or TRBV12-4 combines with J gene TRBJ1-2; maybe TRBD1 (5 bases). V was trimmed by 2 bases and J by 3 bases, leaving 7 bases between them. The CDR3 covers 13 residues. The CDR3: CASSLRDDYGYTF. CDR3 bases: TGTGCCAGCAGTTTAAGGGACGACTATGGCTACACCTTC.

This clonotype was observed a few times. The CDR3 reads CASSMDRGPYEQYF. In DNA form, the CDR3 reads TGTGCCAGCAGTATGGACAGGGGACCCTACGAGCAGTACTTC. The chain has TRBV6-5 and TRBJ2-7, with 9 bases lining up with TRBD1. The V and J ends lost 5 bases and 2 bases, in that order; junction bases with no gene match: 4. This CDR3 contains 14 residues. The germline gives CDR1 MNHEY, CDR2 SVGAGI.

The gene calls are TRBV20-1 and TRBJ1-2, with a tentative D call TRBD1 (5 bases). The CDR3 runs 13 residues. Germline loops: CDR1 DFQATT, CDR2 SNEGSKA (reference sequence). The CDR3 coding sequence is TGCGGAGGGATTGAGCGGGGACCGCGTGGCTACACCTTC. It yields the protein CGGIERGPRGYTF.

The rearrangement joins TRBV5-1 to TRBJ2-5; 9 positions agree with TRBD2. The end of the DNA aligns better with TRBJ2-4, so the J call may be wrong. Germline values: CDR1 SGHRS, CDR2 YFSETQ. The CDR3 loop spans 16 amino acids. CDR3 amino acids: CASSLLRGGFRNIQYF. The CDR3 region has the DNA TGCGCCAGCAGCTTGTTGCGGGGGGGCTTTAGAAACATTCAGTACTTC.

V gene TRBV25-1 combines with J gene TRBJ1-6; D remains ambiguous. CDR3 length: 13 residues. Germline CDR1 and CDR2: MGHDK and SYGVNS. Trimming stripped 5 bases from V and 7 bases from J, with 9 bases between. In nucleotides, the CDR3 is TGTGCCAGCAGTTACCCCGGGAATTCACCCCTCCACTTT. It yields the protein CASSYPGNSPLHF. The full variable domain, completed using reference TRBV25-1 and TRBJ1-6, is EADIYQTPRYLVIGTGKKITLECSQTMGHDKMYWYQQDPGMELHLIHYSYGVNSTEKGDLSSESTVSRIRTEHFPLTLESARPSHTSQYLCASSYPGNSPLHFGNGTRLTVT.

This chain links TRBV20-1 with TRBJ2-2, with 7 bases matching TRBD2. In germline, CDR1 is DFQATT, CDR2 SNEGSKA (reference sequence). Trimming removed 2 bases from V and 2 bases from J; junction bases left unmatched: 2. The length of the CDR3 is 14 residues. CDR3 bases: TGCAGTGCTAGACTAGCGGATAACACCGGGGAGCTGTTTTTT. It codes for CSARLADNTGELFF.

V is TRBV14 and J is TRBJ2-5; D may be TRBD1 (6 bases). V shed 1 base and J shed 1 base, with 10 bases lying between them. This CDR3 contains 15 residues. Germline assignment: CDR1 SGHDN and CDR2 FVKESK. The CDR3 here is CASSQGTATQETQYF. CDR3 in DNA: TGTGCCAGCAGCCAAGGGACAGCGACCCAAGAGACCCAGTACTTC.

The count of this clonotype is one. The chain employs TRBV6-1 and TRBJ1-2; 10 nucleotides line up with TRBD1. Per the germline V gene, CDR1 is MNHNS and CDR2 is SASEGT. The CDR3 length is 19 residues. Germline trimming cut 3 bases from V and 0 bases from J; bases unmatched to any gene: 13. The CDR3 region has the DNA TGTGCCAGCAGTGAGATATCGACAGGGGGCGGGAGAGCTAACTATGGCTACACCTTC. It is translated as CASSEISTGGGRANYGYTF.

This clonotype is a singleton in its sample. The chain is built from TRBV11-2 and TRBJ2-3; D may correspond to TRBD1 or TRBD2 (6 bases each). Germline lookup yields CDR1 SGHAT and CDR2 FQNNGV. The CDR3 covers 16 residues. V was clipped by 1 base and J by 4 bases, with 15 bases between them. Written as DNA, the CDR3 is TGTGCCAGCAGCTTAGCCACTTTGGGGGGCGCAGATACGCAGTATTTT. Amino acid sequence: CASSLATLGGADTQYF. The full variable domain, completed using reference TRBV11-2 and TRBJ2-3, is EAGVAQSPRYKIIEKRQSVAFWCNPISGHATLYWYQQILGQGPKLLIQFQNNGVVDDSQLPKDRFSAERLKGVDSTLKIQPAKLEDSAVYLCASSLATLGGADTQYFGPGTRLTVL.

The chain is built from TRBV7-8 and TRBJ1-2; the D is unclear. This CDR3 comprises 12 residues. V was trimmed by 2 bases and J by 6 bases, leaving 7 bases between them. The germline gives CDR1 SGHVS, CDR2 FQNEAQ. The CDR3 region has the DNA TGTGCCAGCAGCTTAAGGTCTGATGGCTACACCTTC. Its protein is CASSLRSDGYTF.

The chain is built from TRBV29-1 and TRBJ2-3; D may be TRBD1 (6 bases). The CDR3 loop spans 14 amino acids. Between the trimmed V and J ends, which lost 7 bases and 3 bases, there was a span of 17 bases. CDR1 and CDR2 (germline): SQVTM, ANQGSEA. The CDR3 loop is CSADQSGATDTQYF. The DNA of the CDR3 is TGCAGCGCAGATCAGTCAGGGGCTACAGATACGCAGTATTTT.

The count of this clonotype is one. The V gene is TRBV5-1, the J gene TRBJ2-1; D call uncertain. The CDR3 has 14 residues. Per the germline V gene, CDR1 is SGHRS and CDR2 is YFSETQ. V was trimmed by 0 bases and J by 5 bases, leaving 9 bases between them. In DNA form, the CDR3 reads TGCGCCAGCAGCTTGGCCCTAACTGACAATGAGCAGTTCTTC. This translates into CASSLALTDNEQFF.

The gene calls are TRBV7-2 and TRBJ2-5; 7 positions match TRBD2. This CDR3 contains 14 residues. Germline CDR1 reads SGHTA; CDR2 reads FQGNSA. The J segment lost 5 bases and the V segment lost 5 bases, leaving 8 bases of the junction unmatched. The CDR3 region is CASSAPKGGETQYF. The DNA for the CDR3 is TGTGCCAGCAGCGCCCCGAAGGGAGGGGAGACCCAGTACTTC.

The chain links TRBV15 to TRBJ2-7; no firm D call. Trimming left V 0 bases short and J 0 bases short, with 9 bases between. This CDR3 contains 15 residues. Germline V gene data show CDR1 as LNHNV and CDR2 as YYDKDF (reference sequence). The CDR3 region has the DNA TGTGCCACCAGCAGAGATCGCAGGCGCTCCTACGAGCAGTACTTC. Translating gives CATSRDRRRSYEQYF.

This rearrangement joins TRBV5-5 to TRBJ2-4; TRBD2 is a possible D gene (5 bases). The DNA end lines up better with TRBJ2-5; the J call may be wrong. The CDR3 has 15 residues. CDR1 and CDR2 (germline): SGHKS, YYEKEE (reference sequence). CDR3 coding DNA: TGTGCCAGCAGCCCACCGGGGATGGCGAAAGAGACCCAGTACTTC. Residues: CASSPPGMAKETQYF.

V usage is TRBV27 and J usage is TRBJ2-5; the D gene is possibly TRBD1 (5 bases). Germline CDR1 MNHEY, CDR2 SMNVEV (reference sequence). This CDR3 spans 15 amino acids. With 0 bases removed from V and 5 bases from J, the gap between germline ends came to 13 bases. DNA for the CDR3: TGTGCCAGCAGTTTATCGGTAGGGGTGCTCGAGACCCAGTACTTC. The encoded protein is CASSLSVGVLETQYF.

The gene calls are TRBV28 and TRBJ2-4; D may correspond to TRBD1 or TRBD2 (5 bases each). V dropped 7 bases and J dropped 9 bases, with 13 bases sitting between them. CDR3 size: 12 residues. Germline-derived CDR1 and CDR2 are MDHEN and SYDVKM. The CDR3 DNA sequence: TGTGCCAGCAAAGAGGGACCCGGCATTCAGTACTTC. It is translated as CASKEGPGIQYF. Together with reference TRBV28 and TRBJ2-4, the CDR3 gives the full variable domain: DVKVTQSSRYLVKRTGEKVFLECVQDMDHENMFWYRQDPGLGLRLIYFSYDVKMKEKGDIPEGYSVSREKKERFSLILESASTNQTSMYLCASKEGPGIQYFGAGTRLSVL.

A few counts support this clonotype. V gene TRBV7-6 combines with J gene TRBJ2-7, with 8 bases that match TRBD1. Germline CDR1 reads SGHVS; CDR2 reads FNYEAQ. J was trimmed by 5 bases and V by 1 base; bases with no gene match: 13. The length of the CDR3 is 17 residues. CDR3 bases: TGTGCCAGCAGCTTAGGCTCCGGGGGCAGGGGGCTTGACGAGCAGTACTTC. This gives the protein CASSLGSGGRGLDEQYF.

As DNA, the CDR3 is TGCGCCAGCAGCTTGCAGACCCCTCCCGGGACAGGGGATGGCTACACCTTC. It encodes CASSLQTPPGTGDGYTF. The rearrangement uses TRBV5-1 and TRBJ1-2; 10 nucleotides agree with TRBD1. Germline-derived CDR1 and CDR2 are SGHRS and YFSETQ. This CDR3 spans 17 amino acids. Germline trimming cut 1 base from V and 6 bases from J; bases unmatched to any gene: 12. Filled out from reference TRBV5-1 and TRBJ1-2, the complete variable domain reads KAGVTQTPRYLIKTRGQQVTLSCSPISGHRSVSWYQQTPGQGLQFLFEYFSETQRNKGNFPGRFSGRQFSNSRSEMNVSTLELGDSALYLCASSLQTPPGTGDGYTFGSGTRLTVV.

This clonotype was recorded a few times. CDR3 sequence (DNA): TGTGCCAGCTCCCAGTTTGGGGGAGTGGGCTATGGCTACACCTTC. This sequence encodes CASSQFGGVGYGYTF. The chain recombines TRBV6-5 with TRBJ1-2; the D gene is possibly TRBD1 (5 bases). The CDR3 is 15 residues long. CDR1 MNHEY and CDR2 SVGAGI come from the germline V gene. The ends were cut back, 8 bases at V and 4 bases at J, with 20 bases in the middle.

The CDR3 protein is CSATNGGPGAFF. The CDR3 bases are TGCAGTGCCACAAACGGGGGCCCTGGAGCTTTCTTT. This chain uses TRBV20-1 with TRBJ1-1; possible D gene TRBD1, 6 bases. CDR3 length: 12 residues. Trimming shortened V by 6 bases and J by 10 bases, and 18 bases separated the two germline ends. Germline V gives CDR1 DFQATT, CDR2 SNEGSKA (reference sequence).

The rearrangement uses TRBV6-5 and TRBJ2-7; D call uncertain. The ends were cut back, 4 bases at V and 2 bases at J, with 9 bases in the middle. The germline CDR1 and CDR2 sequences are MNHEY and SVGAGI. The CDR3 runs to 13 residues. This chain's CDR3 is CASSSHVTYEQYF. The CDR3 region has the DNA TGTGCCAGCAGTTCCCACGTGACCTACGAGCAGTACTTC.

The gene calls are TRBV15 and TRBJ2-7; TRBD2 aligns across 7 bases. The CDR3 spans 15 residues. Germline V gene sequence: CDR1 LNHNV, CDR2 YYDKDF (reference sequence). The J segment lost 0 bases and the V segment lost 0 bases, leaving 2 bases of the junction unmatched. CDR3 nucleotide sequence: TGTGCCACCAGCAGAGAACGGACTAGCTCCTACGAGCAGTACTTC. Residues: CATSRERTSSYEQYF. Based on the CDR3 plus reference TRBV15 and TRBJ2-7, the full variable domain is DAMVIQNPRYQVTQFGKPVTLSCSQTLNHNVMYWYQQKSSQAPKLLFHYYDKDFNNEADTPDNFQSRRPNTSFCFLDIRSPGLGDTAMYLCATSRERTSSYEQYFGPGTRLTVT.

This clonotype came up a few times. The chain is built from TRBV28 and TRBJ2-3, with 12 bases aligning to TRBD1. Looked up from germline, CDR1 is MDHEN and CDR2 is SYDVKM. J lost 6 bases, V lost 6 bases, and 7 bases had no gene match. There are 15 residues in the CDR3. CDR3 amino acids: CASSSPGTGGDTQYF. The CDR3 DNA sequence: TGTGCCAGCAGCTCCCCCGGGACAGGGGGCGATACGCAGTATTTT.

This chain connects TRBV28 to TRBJ1-2, with 7 bases lining up with TRBD1. V gave up 6 bases and J gave up 6 bases; unmatched junction bases: 7. The germline CDR1 and CDR2 sequences are MDHEN and SYDVKM. The CDR3 sequence is 13 residues long. CDR3 DNA: TGTGCCAGCAGCGAGGACAGGAGAGATGGCTACACCTTC. It encodes CASSEDRRDGYTF.

This clonotype was found a few times. This chain uses TRBV29-1 with TRBJ1-4; 10 nucleotides agree with TRBD1. The germline CDR1 and CDR2 sequences are SQVTM and ANQGSEA. The length of the CDR3 is 13 residues. The ends lost 5 bases at V and 6 bases at J; junction bases unmatched: 3. CDR3 coding DNA: TGCAGCGTTCGACAGGGGGCAGATGAAAAACTGTTTTTT. It is translated as CSVRQGADEKLFF.

A few counts support this clonotype. The chain couples TRBV7-2 to TRBJ2-1; the D is unclear. The CDR3 totals 14 residues. The germline V gene encodes CDR1 SGHTA and CDR2 FQGNSA. V shed 5 bases and J shed 8 bases, with 16 bases lying between them. The CDR3 nucleotides read TGTGCCAGCAGCGCGCAGTGGCAAATCGATGAGCAGTTCTTC. It specifies CASSAQWQIDEQFF. The variable domain in full, with the rest retrieved from reference TRBV7-2 and TRBJ2-1, is GAGVSQSPSNKVTEKGKDVELRCDPISGHTALYWYRQSLGQGLEFLIYFQGNSAPDKSGLPSDRFSAERTGGSVSTLTIQRTQQEDSAVYLCASSAQWQIDEQFFGPGTRLTVL.